Below are 20 T cell receptor beta chains sequenced from a single sample in a study of CD8 T cells in Susac syndrome. Reverse transcription used about 0.5 to 1 ug RNA and random hexamers. One entry per CDR3 protein, called by TCRdb with MiXCR from the immunoSEQ multiplex PCR reads. Counted here are 200,000 or so distinct CDR3 sequences, about 95% occurring once; the ten biggest clones make up 0.093%. Input material: CD4+ T cells from PBMCs. The receptors shown here come from a human donor with multiple sclerosis.

The gene calls are TRBV29-1 and TRBJ2-3, with 7 bases matching TRBD1. Trimming at V came to 7 bases and at J to 3 bases, leaving 4 bases not matched to a gene. The CDR3 totals 12 residues. CDR1 SQVTM and CDR2 ANQGSEA come from the germline V gene. The CDR3 sequence is CSEQTGTDTQYF. The CDR3 DNA is TGCAGCGAGCAGACAGGGACAGATACGCAGTATTTT.

The chain combines TRBV12-5 with TRBJ1-1; D is ambiguous. Germline V lookup: CDR1 LGHNT, CDR2 FRNRAP. This CDR3 is built from 14 residues. Trimming took 7 bases from V and 0 from J, leaving 12 bases between them. The CDR3 region has the DNA TGTGCTAGTGTTTTTGGTAACATGAACACTGAAGCTTTCTTT. This sequence encodes CASVFGNMNTEAFF. Combining the CDR3 with reference TRBV12-5 and TRBJ1-1 gives the whole variable domain DARVTQTPRHKVTEMGQEVTMRCQPILGHNTVFWYRQTMMQGLELLAYFRNRAPLDDSGMPKDRFSAEMPDATLATLKIQPSEPRDSAVYFCASVFGNMNTEAFFGQGTRLTVV.

This chain links TRBV7-3 with TRBJ2-3; no reliable D call. Germline-derived CDR1 and CDR2 are SGHTA and FQGTGA. This CDR3 contains 15 residues. V lost 1 base, J lost 0 bases, and 8 bases lay in between. CDR3 in DNA: TGTGCCAGCAGCTTAAGGCCTGGTAGCACAGATACGCAGTATTTT. Residues: CASSLRPGSTDTQYF.

This chain joins TRBV15 and TRBJ2-7; a possible D gene is TRBD1 (7 bases). Germline V CDR1 and CDR2: LNHNV, YYDKDF (reference sequence). The CDR3 contains 15 residues. V shed 4 bases and J shed 2 bases, with 15 bases lying between them. The CDR3 sequence is CATSTRRDSPYEQYF. As DNA, the CDR3 is TGTGCCACCAGCACAAGGAGGGACAGCCCCTACGAGCAGTACTTC.

V usage is TRBV15 and J usage is TRBJ2-7; 9 nucleotides agree with TRBD1. CDR3 length equals 16 residues. The germline V gene has CDR1 LNHNV and CDR2 YYDKDF (reference sequence). J lost 2 bases, V lost 1 base, and 6 bases had no gene match. Written as DNA, the CDR3 is TGTGCCACCAGCAGAGTCAGGAGACAGGGGGCCTACGAGCAGTACTTC. Encoded protein: CATSRVRRQGAYEQYF.

The chain is built from TRBV15 and TRBJ1-2; D gene uncertain. CDR3 length equals 12 residues. CDR1 and CDR2 from the germline V gene are LNHNV and YYDKDF (reference sequence). Trimming removed 9 bases at V and 7 bases at J, with 15 bases between. In DNA form, the CDR3 reads TGTGCCACTTCGAAGGGAGAACTTGGCTACACCTTC. Translated, it gives CATSKGELGYTF.

The rearrangement links TRBV3-1 to TRBJ1-1, with 7 bases lining up with TRBD1. The CDR3 consists of 14 residues. Germline trimming cut 5 bases from V and 0 bases from J; bases unmatched to any gene: 3. CDR1 is LGHDT, CDR2 YNNKEL, per germline (reference sequence). For the CDR3, the DNA is TGTGCCAGCAGCAGGGACAGATTGAACACTGAAGCTTTCTTT. Protein product: CASSRDRLNTEAFF. The complete variable domain, with remaining parts taken from reference TRBV3-1 and TRBJ1-1, reads DTAVSQTPKYLVTQMGNDKSIKCEQNLGHDTMYWYKQDSKKFLKIMFSYNNKELIINETVPNRFSPKSPDKAHLNLHINSLELGDSAVYFCASSRDRLNTEAFFGQGTRLTVV.

This chain uses TRBV30 with TRBJ1-1; D is unresolved. There are 10 residues in the CDR3. Trimming removed 8 bases at V and 8 bases at J, with 12 bases between. Germline assignment: CDR1 GTSNPN and CDR2 SVGIG (reference sequence). The CDR3 here is CAGLRGEAFF. CDR3 DNA sequence: TGTGCCGGCCTTCGGGGAGAAGCTTTCTTT.

The chain joins TRBV20-1 to TRBJ1-1; D gene uncertain. Per germline, CDR1 DFQATT and CDR2 SNEGSKA (reference sequence). The CDR3 is 12 amino acids. V lost 4 bases and J lost 0, with 6 bases in between. CDR3 sequence: CSATHMNTEAFF. As DNA, the CDR3 is TGCAGTGCTACCCATATGAACACTGAAGCTTTCTTT.

This clonotype was recorded once. The J gene is TRBJ2-7, the V gene TRBV24-1, with D maybe TRBD2 (6 bases). Germline V gene lookup returns CDR1 KGHDR and CDR2 SFDVKD. The CDR3 has 15 amino acids. V lost 2 bases and J lost 7, with 17 bases in between. CDR3 coding DNA: TGTGCCACCAGTGATTCGGGGAGGACGGGGGTTGAGCAGTACTTC. This gives the protein CATSDSGRTGVEQYF.

This clonotype was detected only a few times. The CDR3 sequence: CASRGTAYNEQFF. CDR3 in DNA: TGTGCCAGTAGGGGGACAGCCTACAATGAGCAGTTCTTC. V usage is TRBV19 and J usage is TRBJ2-1; 7 nucleotides agree with TRBD1. The CDR3 consists of 13 residues. Germline trimming cut 6 bases from V and 2 bases from J; bases unmatched to any gene: 1. Germline CDR1 reads LNHDA; CDR2 reads SQIVND (reference sequence).

The chain joins TRBV30 to TRBJ2-4; 8 bases are a match to TRBD2. The CDR3 runs to 14 residues. The J segment lost 10 bases and the V segment lost 3 bases, leaving 11 bases of the junction unmatched. The germline V gene encodes CDR1 GTSNPN and CDR2 SVGIG (reference sequence). The CDR3 region is CAWSLYYGGRIQYF. The CDR3 DNA reads as TGTGCCTGGAGCCTTTACTACGGCGGGAGGATTCAGTACTTC.

J is TRBJ2-3 and V is TRBV5-1; 8 nucleotides line up with TRBD1. The CDR3 is 15 residues long. Losses at the gene ends were 4 bases for V and 4 bases for J; bases not matched to a gene: 8. The germline V gene has CDR1 SGHRS and CDR2 YFSETQ. The CDR3 region has the DNA TGCGCCAGCAGCCCGGACAGGGCCCTGGCAGATACGCAGTATTTT. This sequence encodes CASSPDRALADTQYF.

The chain combines TRBV19 with TRBJ2-2, with D perhaps TRBD1 (6 bases). Germline CDR1 is LNHDA and CDR2 is SQIVND (reference sequence). The CDR3 contains 12 residues. V lost 9 bases, J lost 7 bases, and 12 bases lay in between. In DNA form, the CDR3 reads TGTGCCAGCCTAACAGGGTTCGGGGAGCTGTTTTTT. Its protein product is CASLTGFGELFF.

This clonotype has a single count. The chain couples TRBV27 to TRBJ2-3; 7 bases line up with TRBD2. V lost 6 bases to trimming and J lost 4 bases; unmatched junction nucleotides: 4. CDR3 size: 13 residues. Germline CDR1 MNHEY, CDR2 SMNVEV (reference sequence). CDR3 loop: CASRRTRADTQYF. The CDR3, as DNA: TGTGCCAGCAGGAGGACTAGGGCAGATACGCAGTATTTT.

This rearrangement joins TRBV11-2 to TRBJ2-5; no clear D. V lost 3 bases, J lost 2 bases, and 7 bases lay in between. The CDR3 is 13 amino acids. Germline V gene sequence: CDR1 SGHAT, CDR2 FQNNGV. The CDR3 coding sequence is TGTGCCAGCAGCTTTCAAAGGCAAGAGACCCAGTACTTC. Translating gives CASSFQRQETQYF.

The chain recombines TRBV29-1 with TRBJ2-6; TRBD1 might be the D (5 bases). From germline, CDR1 is SQVTM and CDR2 ANQGSEA. V dropped 6 bases and J dropped 2 bases, with 8 bases sitting between them. The CDR3 extends over 13 amino acids. DNA for the CDR3: TGCAGCGTCAGGGAAGCTGGGGCCAACGTCCTGACTTTC. Translation: CSVREAGANVLTF.

The V gene is TRBV20-1, the J gene TRBJ2-7; no clear D gene. Per the germline V gene, CDR1 is DFQATT and CDR2 is SNEGSKA (reference sequence). The ends were cut back, 5 bases at V and 2 bases at J, with 13 bases in the middle. CDR3 length: 13 amino acids. This CDR3 reads CSAPAPATYEQYF. CDR3 DNA sequence: TGCAGTGCTCCGGCTCCGGCTACCTACGAGCAGTACTTC.

The rearrangement links TRBV9 to TRBJ2-5; D may be TRBD1 or TRBD2 (5 bases each). V lost 4 bases, J lost 4 bases, and 11 bases lay in between. Germline CDR1 is SGDLS and CDR2 is YYNGEE. The CDR3 extends over 13 amino acids. CDR3 sequence (DNA): TGTGCCAGCAGCTCCCAGAGGGGAGAGACCCAGTACTTC. Amino acid sequence: CASSSQRGETQYF.

V and J are TRBV27 and TRBJ2-7; D might be TRBD1 or TRBD2, each matching 5 bases. The germline V gene has CDR1 MNHEY and CDR2 SMNVEV (reference sequence). The CDR3 is made up of 15 amino acids. V was clipped by 3 bases and J by 3 bases, with 15 bases between them. The CDR3 region is CASSFWPVGVYEQYF. CDR3 DNA: TGTGCCAGCAGTTTTTGGCCCGTGGGGGTCTACGAGCAGTACTTC.